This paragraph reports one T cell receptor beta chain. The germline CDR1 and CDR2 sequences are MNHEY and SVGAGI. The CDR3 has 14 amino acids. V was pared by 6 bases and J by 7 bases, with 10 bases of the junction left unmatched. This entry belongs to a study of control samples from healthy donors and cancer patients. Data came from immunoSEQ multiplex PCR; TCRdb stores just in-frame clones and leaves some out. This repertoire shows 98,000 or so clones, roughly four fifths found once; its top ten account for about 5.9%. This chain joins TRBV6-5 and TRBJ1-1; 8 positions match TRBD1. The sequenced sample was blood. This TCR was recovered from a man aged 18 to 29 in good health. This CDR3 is CASSVQGARVEAFF. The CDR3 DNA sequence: TGTGCCAGCAGCGTTCAGGGGGCCAGGGTTGAAGCTTTCTTT.